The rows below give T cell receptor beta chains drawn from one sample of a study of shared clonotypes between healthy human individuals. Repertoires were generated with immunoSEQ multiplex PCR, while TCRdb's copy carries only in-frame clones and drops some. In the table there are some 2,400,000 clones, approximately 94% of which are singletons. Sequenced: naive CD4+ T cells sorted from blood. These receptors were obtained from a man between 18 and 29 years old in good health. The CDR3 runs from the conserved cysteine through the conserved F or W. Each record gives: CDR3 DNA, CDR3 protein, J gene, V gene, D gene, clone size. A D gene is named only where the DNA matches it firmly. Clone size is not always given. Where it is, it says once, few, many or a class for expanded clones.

CDR3 DNA: TGTGCCAGTAGACTTGTCGGACAGGGGTTGTACGAGCAGTACTTC; CDR3 protein: CASRLVGQGLYEQYF; J gene: TRBJ2-7; V gene: TRBV19; D gene: TRBD1; clone size: .
CDR3 DNA: TGTGCCATCTCTTCGGGCACAGATACGCAGTATTTT; CDR3 protein: CAISSGTDTQYF; J gene: TRBJ2-3; V gene: TRBV10-3; D gene: .; clone size: .
CDR3 DNA: TGTGCCAGCAGTGAAGTTACGCGGGGGGCGGAGACCCAGTACTTC; CDR3 protein: CASSEVTRGAETQYF; J gene: TRBJ2-5; V gene: TRBV2; D gene: TRBD2; clone size: .
CDR3 DNA: TGTGCCAGTACTGGACCCCGCCTTGAGCAGTTCTTC; CDR3 protein: CASTGPRLEQFF; J gene: TRBJ2-1; V gene: TRBV19; D gene: .; clone size: .
CDR3 DNA: TGTGCCAGTAGTACTCGAACAGGGGCGAATTCACCCCTCCACTTT; CDR3 protein: CASSTRTGANSPLHF; J gene: TRBJ1-6; V gene: TRBV19; D gene: TRBD1; clone size: .
CDR3 DNA: TGCGCCAGCACCCAGCTCTTACCGGGACTAGCGGGGGGCAGCTCCTACAATGAGCAGTTCTTC; CDR3 protein: CASTQLLPGLAGGSSYNEQFF; J gene: TRBJ2-1; V gene: TRBV5-1; D gene: TRBD2; clone size: .
CDR3 DNA: TGTGCCATCCTCCCACAGGGGCTTCCGAAGGGCTACACCTTC; CDR3 protein: CAILPQGLPKGYTF; J gene: TRBJ1-2; V gene: TRBV10-3; D gene: TRBD1; clone size: once
CDR3 DNA: TGTGCCAGTTCTACAGGGGGCGTTGAAAAACTGTTTTTT; CDR3 protein: CASSTGGVEKLFF; J gene: TRBJ1-4; V gene: TRBV19; D gene: TRBD1; clone size: .
CDR3 DNA: TGCGCCAGCAGCCCGGGACTAGCGGGGCGCGTGGATACGCAGTATTTT; CDR3 protein: CASSPGLAGRVDTQYF; J gene: TRBJ2-3; V gene: TRBV5-1; D gene: TRBD2; clone size: once
CDR3 DNA: TGTGCCAGTAGTGCCCGGGACAGGGGCAATCAGCCCCAGCATTTT; CDR3 protein: CASSARDRGNQPQHF; J gene: TRBJ1-5; V gene: TRBV19; D gene: TRBD1; clone size: few
CDR3 DNA: TGTGCCAGTAGTACCCTCGGGACAGCTAATGAAAAACTGTTTTTT; CDR3 protein: CASSTLGTANEKLFF; J gene: TRBJ1-4; V gene: TRBV19; D gene: TRBD1; clone size: .
CDR3 DNA: TGCGCCAGCAGCTACGGGAACACTGAAGCTTTCTTT; CDR3 protein: CASSYGNTEAFF; J gene: TRBJ1-1; V gene: TRBV5-1; D gene: .; clone size: .